This T cell receptor (beta chain) originates from a study of cytomegalovirus exposure and HLA in healthy donors. Study observations and caveats: The study recorded fewer than 200 TCR beta chains that were cytomegalovirus-associated. A later analysis reportedly found that, within productive TCRs, an Asian-associated ancestry cluster had fewer N-insertions than the mean observed across the 666 donors. V- and J-gene trimming of TCR beta was linked (in a later analysis) to a missense DCLRE1C variant.

The PCR had 60 Vbeta and 13 Jbeta primers. In the authors' methods: In a later analysis, around 12 million of 65 million to 90 million unique beta chains occurred in at least two donors. Some clones are missing from TCRdb's copy, which holds only in-frame ones; the method was immunoSEQ multiplex PCR. That table furnishes V, J and clone size, whereas the DNA furnished D and trimming. This table has about 140,000 clones, roughly 80% appearing once. This clone was recorded only once. The target antigen is unknown. CDR1 GTSNPN and CDR2 SVGIG come from the germline V gene (reference sequence). This CDR3 is built from 14 residues. Trimming took 3 bases from V and 6 from J; bases not matched to a gene: 8.

The clonotype originates from a female donor in good health and CMV-seronegative. The sample comprised PBMCs. V usage is TRBV30 and J usage is TRBJ2-1; TRBD1 matches 7 bases. The CDR3 DNA is TGTGCCTGGAGGAACAGGGGATTGATCAATGAGCAGTTCTTC. It translates to CAWRNRGLINEQFF.